A selection of T cell receptor beta chains follows, all from one sample in a study of blood T cell repertoires in COVID-19. Assay used: immunoSEQ multiplex PCR; TCRdb lists only in-frame clones, some missing. In the table there are under 140,000 clones, approximately 82% of which are singletons. The source material was peripheral blood. Receptor source: a woman older than 75 with acute or convalescent COVID-19. CDR3s include the opening cysteine and the closing phenylalanine or tryptophan. D genes are given only for firm matches. Expanded clones are given a class, and other clones once, few, many or no size at all.

clone size: -
J gene: TRBJ2-7
CDR3 length: 13
V gene: TRBV7-9
D gene: -
CDR3 DNA: TGTGCCAGCAGCTTAGGTTCCACGCGAGAGCAGTACTTC
CDR3 protein: CASSLGSTREQYF

clone size: once
J gene: TRBJ2-4
CDR3 length: 14
V gene: TRBV19
D gene: -
CDR3 DNA: TGTGCCAGTAGTATGGGGCAGACCAAAAACATTCAGTACTTC
CDR3 protein: CASSMGQTKNIQYF

clone size: -
J gene: TRBJ2-3
CDR3 length: 15
V gene: TRBV6-5
D gene: -
CDR3 DNA: TGTGCCAGCAGATTTAAGGGGTCCCCCGTAGATACGCAGTATTTT
CDR3 protein: CASRFKGSPVDTQYF

clone size: few
J gene: TRBJ2-5
CDR3 length: 13
V gene: TRBV7-2
D gene: -
CDR3 DNA: TGTGCCAGCAGCTTTATGAGCGTCGAGACCCAGTACTTC
CDR3 protein: CASSFMSVETQYF

clone size: few
J gene: TRBJ2-2
CDR3 length: 14
V gene: TRBV10-1
D gene: TRBD1
CDR3 DNA: TGCGCCAGCAAGGGACAGGGGGATGCCGGGGAGCTGTTTTTT
CDR3 protein: CASKGQGDAGELFF

clone size: -
J gene: TRBJ1-2
CDR3 length: 15
V gene: TRBV9
D gene: TRBD1
CDR3 DNA: TGTGCCAGCAGCGTAGGGACAGGGAGGGTCTATGGCTACACCTTC
CDR3 protein: CASSVGTGRVYGYTF

clone size: -
J gene: TRBJ2-3
CDR3 length: 15
V gene: TRBV7-2
D gene: TRBD1
CDR3 DNA: TGTGCCAGCAGCTTTGGGACAGGGGGAACAGATACGCAGTATTTT
CDR3 protein: CASSFGTGGTDTQYF

clone size: -
J gene: TRBJ2-1
CDR3 length: 18
V gene: TRBV9
D gene: TRBD2
CDR3 DNA: TGTGCCAGCAGCGTAATTACTAGCGGCGATGTGGTCGACAATGAGCAGTTCTTC
CDR3 protein: CASSVITSGDVVDNEQFF

clone size: few
J gene: TRBJ1-2
CDR3 length: 15
V gene: TRBV30
D gene: -
CDR3 DNA: TGTGCCTGGAGCGCCCGAGCAGGGAGGAATTATGGCTACACCTTC
CDR3 protein: CAWSARAGRNYGYTF

clone size: few
J gene: TRBJ2-7
CDR3 length: 12
V gene: TRBV5-4
D gene: TRBD1
CDR3 DNA: TGTGCCAGCAGCTCACGACAGGGCGAGCAGTACTTC
CDR3 protein: CASSSRQGEQYF

clone size: -
J gene: TRBJ1-2
CDR3 length: 13
V gene: TRBV10-3
D gene: TRBD1
CDR3 DNA: TGTGCCACCCAAGGACAGGGTTTGGATGGCTACACCTTC
CDR3 protein: CATQGQGLDGYTF

clone size: -
J gene: TRBJ2-1
CDR3 length: 15
V gene: TRBV9
D gene: TRBD2
CDR3 DNA: TGTGCCAGCAGCGCGAGCGGGAGCTCCTACAATGAGCAGTTCTTC
CDR3 protein: CASSASGSSYNEQFF

clone size: -
J gene: TRBJ2-7
CDR3 length: 14
V gene: TRBV5-1
D gene: -
CDR3 DNA: TGCGCCAGCAGCTTGGGAGGTTCCCCCTACGAGCAGTACTTC
CDR3 protein: CASSLGGSPYEQYF

clone size: -
J gene: TRBJ1-1
CDR3 length: 14
V gene: TRBV9
D gene: TRBD1
CDR3 DNA: TGTGCCAGCAGCGCGGACAGGGTAAGGACTGAAGCTTTCTTT
CDR3 protein: CASSADRVRTEAFF

clone size: -
J gene: TRBJ1-2
CDR3 length: 15
V gene: TRBV9
D gene: TRBD1
CDR3 DNA: TGTGCCAGCAGCGTAGCGACAGGGAGTAACTATGGCTACACCTTC
CDR3 protein: CASSVATGSNYGYTF

clone size: once
J gene: TRBJ1-2
CDR3 length: 12
V gene: TRBV6-5
D gene: -
CDR3 DNA: TGTGCCAGCGTTTCGGGAAGTTATGGCTACACCTTC
CDR3 protein: CASVSGSYGYTF

clone size: -
J gene: TRBJ2-2
CDR3 length: 16
V gene: TRBV7-9
D gene: TRBD1
CDR3 DNA: TGTGCCAGCGGGAACAACCGGGACAGGAACACCGGGGAGCTGTTTTTT
CDR3 protein: CASGNNRDRNTGELFF

clone size: -
J gene: TRBJ1-2
CDR3 length: 17
V gene: TRBV6-1
D gene: -
CDR3 DNA: TGTGCCAGCAGTGCGTCAAGGGTGGCGGACAGCTACTATGGCTACACCTTC
CDR3 protein: CASSASRVADSYYGYTF

clone size: -
J gene: TRBJ1-2
CDR3 length: 14
V gene: TRBV14
D gene: TRBD1
CDR3 DNA: TGTGCCAGCAGCCAATGGACAGGGGATGATGGCTACACCTTC
CDR3 protein: CASSQWTGDDGYTF

clone size: few
J gene: TRBJ1-1
CDR3 length: 15
V gene: TRBV5-4
D gene: -
CDR3 DNA: TGTGCCAGCAGCTTGGGGCAGGGGTTGAACACTGAAGCTTTCTTT
CDR3 protein: CASSLGQGLNTEAFF

clone size: once
J gene: TRBJ2-3
CDR3 length: 16
V gene: TRBV7-8
D gene: -
CDR3 DNA: TGTGCCAGCAGCTCCGGTAGAGCGACGCTGCCAGATACGCAGTATTTT
CDR3 protein: CASSSGRATLPDTQYF

clone size: -
J gene: TRBJ2-3
CDR3 length: 14
V gene: TRBV28
D gene: TRBD2
CDR3 DNA: TGTGCCAGCAGAAAAGCGGGAGGGTCTGGTACGCAGTATTTT
CDR3 protein: CASRKAGGSGTQYF

clone size: once
J gene: TRBJ1-2
CDR3 length: 14
V gene: TRBV19
D gene: -
CDR3 DNA: TGTGCCAGTAGTATTTTGAGGGCGAACTATGGCTACACCTTC
CDR3 protein: CASSILRANYGYTF

clone size: -
J gene: TRBJ1-1
CDR3 length: 17
V gene: TRBV5-1
D gene: -
CDR3 DNA: TGCGCCAGCACCCACTCAGGGTCCAACGGCCTGGGGACTGAAGCTTTCTTT
CDR3 protein: CASTHSGSNGLGTEAFF

clone size: -
J gene: TRBJ2-1
CDR3 length: 18
V gene: TRBV30
D gene: TRBD2
CDR3 DNA: TGTGCCTGGAGTGGTTCGGGGGGGGCGCCTTCATCCTACAATGAGCAGTTCTTC
CDR3 protein: CAWSGSGGAPSSYNEQFF

clone size: -
J gene: TRBJ2-2
CDR3 length: 14
V gene: TRBV6-1
D gene: -
CDR3 DNA: TGTGCCAGCAGTGAATATGGAGGGCTCGGGGAGCTGTTTTTT
CDR3 protein: CASSEYGGLGELFF

clone size: -
J gene: TRBJ2-1
CDR3 length: 12
V gene: TRBV27
D gene: TRBD2
CDR3 DNA: TGTGCCAGCGCTAGCGGCTACAATGAGCAGTTCTTC
CDR3 protein: CASASGYNEQFF